The 26 T cell receptor beta chains presented below share a single source sample, sequenced in a study of cytomegalovirus exposure and HLA in healthy donors. This PCR relied on a set of 60 Vbeta primers and 13 Jbeta primers. The data were produced by immunoSEQ multiplex PCR, yet TCRdb's version contains in-frame clones alone and is incomplete. The sample holds 200,000 to 250,000 clones, roughly 82% seen once. Sequencing was performed on PBMCs. The source of these receptors is a woman between 35 and 50 years old in good health and CMV-seropositive.

This chain links TRBV21-1 with TRBJ1-4. TRBV21-1 is a listed pseudogene. CDR3 length: 18 residues. The CDR3, as DNA: TGTGCCAGCAGCAACCGGGAACAAGGAGAGGCAACTAATGAAAAACTGTTTTTT. It specifies CASSNREQGEATNEKLFF.

V and J are TRBV4-1 and TRBJ1-5; no reliable D call. Germline V gives CDR1 MGHRA, CDR2 YSYEKL. Trimming took off 2 bases at V and 3 bases at J, with 11 bases between the two ends. The CDR3 loop spans 15 amino acids. CDR3 sequence reads: CASSQPLRINQPQHF. CDR3 coding DNA: TGCGCCAGCAGCCAACCCCTACGAATCAATCAGCCCCAGCATTTT.

The V gene is TRBV11-3, the J gene TRBJ2-7, with 7 bases aligning to TRBD2. The CDR3 runs to 15 residues. The germline CDR1 and CDR2 sequences are SGHNT and YENEEA. After removal of 2 bases from V and 9 bases from J, the junction contained 13 bases not matched to a gene. The CDR3 region is CASSLYSTGRERQYF. For the CDR3, the DNA is TGTGCCAGCAGCTTATACTCGACTGGGAGGGAACGGCAGTACTTC.

This sequence joins TRBV9 and TRBJ2-5, with TRBD1 identical over 9 bases. Germline CDR1 and CDR2: SGDLS and YYNGEE. This CDR3 comprises 16 residues. The junction had 4 bases not matched to a gene; V was cut back by 1 base and J by 0 bases. The CDR3 nucleotides read TGTGCCAGCAGCGTAAGACAGGGGGGGTACCAAGAGACCCAGTACTTC. This translates into CASSVRQGGYQETQYF.

Points on this clone: An end of the junction differs from the germline gene, which may be a read error. This chain connects TRBV7-2 to TRBJ2-1, with D possibly matching TRBD1 (5 bases). CDR3 length equals 15 residues. Germline V gene data show CDR1 as SGHTA and CDR2 as FQGNSA. The CDR3 sequence is CAGSLDAGFYNEQFF. Here the CDR3 DNA reads TGTGCCGGCAGCTTAGACGCAGGGTTCTACAATGAGCAGTTCTTC.

The J gene is TRBJ2-7, the V gene TRBV6-5; D may be TRBD1 (6 bases). V shed 2 bases and J shed 5 bases, with 16 bases lying between them. The germline V gene encodes CDR1 MNHEY and CDR2 SVGAGI. The CDR3 is 15 amino acids. Here the CDR3 reads CASSYPPQGPHEQYF. In nucleotides, the CDR3 is TGTGCCAGCAGTTACCCCCCTCAGGGGCCCCACGAGCAGTACTTC.

Here the CDR3 DNA reads TGTGCCAGCAGTTACTCGCAGGGGGTGGCTAACACTGAAGCTTTCTTT. Amino acid sequence: CASSYSQGVANTEAFF. The chain is built from TRBV6-5 and TRBJ1-1; 7 bases align to TRBD1. After removal of 0 bases from V and 2 bases from J, the junction contained 6 bases not matched to a gene. The CDR3 is 16 residues long. Germline V gene sequence: CDR1 MNHEY, CDR2 SVGAGI.

The chain uses TRBV7-2 and TRBJ2-2; 14 nucleotides agree with TRBD2. The V and J ends lost 5 bases and 7 bases, in that order; junction bases with no gene match: 9. Per the germline V gene, CDR1 is SGHTA and CDR2 is FQGNSA. The CDR3 loop spans 17 amino acids. The CDR3 sequence: CASSPFPGLAGVGELFF. In nucleotides, the CDR3 is TGTGCCAGCAGCCCATTCCCGGGACTAGCGGGGGTCGGGGAGCTGTTTTTT.

The chain couples TRBV7-9 to TRBJ2-7, with 8 bases lining up with TRBD1. Unmatched junction bases numbered 9, after V lost 5 bases and J lost 6 bases. Germline V gives CDR1 SEHNR, CDR2 FQNEAQ (reference sequence). This CDR3 has 14 amino acids. As DNA, the CDR3 is TGTGCCAGCAGCCCGGGGACAGGTTTCTCCGAGCAGTACTTC. Amino acid sequence: CASSPGTGFSEQYF.

Only a few counts were recorded for this clone. The CDR3 DNA reads TGTGCCAGCAGCCAAGATGTTAACGGGATCGGCTACACCTTC. Translating gives CASSQDVNGIGYTF. J is TRBJ1-2 and V is TRBV4-2; D remains ambiguous. Deletions cut 0 bases from V and 8 bases from J, with 13 bases between. Germline-derived CDR1 and CDR2 are LGHNA and YNFKEQ. This CDR3 is built from 14 residues.

A remark on this clone: One end of the junction is discordant with germline, which a read error may explain. The chain employs TRBV7-9 and TRBJ1-4; 9 positions agree with TRBD1. Germline CDR1 and CDR2: SEHNR and FQNEAQ (reference sequence). CDR3 length: 14 amino acids. The chain's CDR3 is CSSSLQGAREKLFF. DNA of the CDR3: TGTTCCAGCAGCTTACAGGGGGCGCGTGAAAAACTGTTTTTT.

The chain recombines TRBV7-2 with TRBJ1-2; D unclear. Germline CDR1 SGHTA, CDR2 FQGNSA. Trimming removed 4 bases from V and 0 bases from J, with 21 bases in between. The CDR3 loop spans 18 amino acids. The CDR3 is CASSSRPRGGGANYGYTF. The CDR3 bases are TGTGCCAGCAGCTCTCGTCCACGGGGTGGTGGGGCTAACTATGGCTACACCTTC.

This sequence joins TRBV6-6 and TRBJ1-2; 9 bases match TRBD1. Losses at the gene ends were 2 bases for V and 7 bases for J; bases not matched to a gene: 5. The CDR3 is 14 amino acids. Germline V gene lookup returns CDR1 MNHNY and CDR2 SVGAGI (reference sequence). The CDR3, as DNA: TGTGCCAGCAGTTACGGACAGGGGAGGGGTGGCTACACCTTC. It encodes CASSYGQGRGGYTF.

The chain has TRBV30 and TRBJ2-1; TRBD2 might be the D (7 bases). This CDR3 is 15 amino acids long. Looked up from germline, CDR1 is GTSNPN and CDR2 is SVGIG (reference sequence). Trimming took 2 bases from V and 8 from J, leaving 19 bases between them. The CDR3 bases are TGTGCCTGGAGTAGGGCGAGGGGGGGGCCCGATGAGCAGTTCTTC. Protein product: CAWSRARGGPDEQFF.

The genes are TRBV6-5 and TRBJ1-5; D is unclear. Trimming stripped 6 bases from V and 7 bases from J, with 13 bases between. The CDR3 is 13 residues long. CDR1 is MNHEY and CDR2 is SVGAGI in the germline V gene. The CDR3 nucleotides read TGTGCCAGCAGCTATGACATGGTACAGCCCCAGCATTTT. Encoded protein: CASSYDMVQPQHF.

Of note for this clone: Sequence at one end of the junction differs from germline and may be a read error. The chain joins TRBV7-7 to TRBJ1-2; 10 nucleotides match TRBD1. This CDR3 comprises 17 residues. Germline CDR1 and CDR2: SSHAT and FNYEAQ (reference sequence). The CDR3 DNA reads as TGTGCTAGCAGTTTAACGGGACAGGGGAGCGCCAACTATGGCTACACCTTC. Amino acids: CASSLTGQGSANYGYTF.

The chain combines TRBV15 with TRBJ1-1; tentatively, D is TRBD1 (5 bases). V lost 2 bases, J lost 7 bases, and 20 bases lay in between. Germline V gene lookup returns CDR1 LNHNV and CDR2 YYDKDF (reference sequence). The CDR3 is made up of 16 amino acids. This CDR3 is CATSRPPVGGFIEAFF. The CDR3 DNA reads TGTGCCACCAGCAGACCTCCGGTGGGGGGGTTTATTGAAGCTTTCTTT.

Only a few counts were recorded for this clone. The rearrangement links TRBV4-1 to TRBJ2-7; 9 positions agree with TRBD1. The CDR3 is 15 amino acids. V was clipped by 0 bases and J by 3 bases; unmatched bases: 3. Germline V CDR1 and CDR2: MGHRA, YSYEKL. This chain's CDR3 is CASSQESTGGYEQYF. The CDR3 nucleotides read TGCGCCAGCAGCCAAGAGTCGACAGGGGGCTACGAGCAGTACTTC.

The gene calls are TRBV15 and TRBJ2-1; D is unresolved. This CDR3 is 13 amino acids long. V lost 1 base and J lost 4, with 5 bases in between. CDR1 and CDR2 (germline): LNHNV, YYDKDF (reference sequence). DNA of the CDR3: TGTGCCACCAGCAGAGTCGGTTACAATGAGCAGTTCTTC. Its protein product is CATSRVGYNEQFF.

This chain uses TRBV25-1 with TRBJ2-5, with TRBD1 identical over 7 bases. There are 12 residues in the CDR3. Germline trimming cut 10 bases from V and 5 bases from J; bases unmatched to any gene: 7. Germline values: CDR1 MGHDK, CDR2 SYGVNS. CDR3 coding DNA: TGTGCCACCACAACAGGGGTGGAGACCCAGTACTTC. Translating it yields CATTTGVETQYF.

This sequence joins TRBV9 and TRBJ1-1; weak D call: TRBD1 (5 bases). The CDR3 loop spans 15 amino acids. The germline V gene encodes CDR1 SGDLS and CDR2 YYNGEE. Trimming cost V 4 bases and J 1 base, with 14 bases left between them. CDR3 amino acids: CASSPQRGSNTEAFF. DNA of the CDR3: TGTGCCAGCAGCCCCCAGCGGGGGTCGAACACTGAAGCTTTCTTT. Full variable domain (outside the CDR3, taken from reference TRBV9 and TRBJ1-1): DSGVTQTPKHLITATGQRVTLRCSPRSGDLSVYWYQQSLDQGLQFLIQYYNGEERAKGNILERFSAQQFPDLHSELNLSSLELGDSALYFCASSPQRGSNTEAFFGQGTRLTVV.

This clone was seen a few times. The chain couples TRBV6-5 to TRBJ1-2; weak D call: TRBD1 (6 bases). CDR1 MNHEY and CDR2 SVGAGI come from the germline V gene. The CDR3 has 14 residues. V dropped 0 bases and J dropped 3 bases, with 8 bases sitting between them. In DNA, the CDR3 is TGTGCCAGCAGTTACTCAAGGGGGTACTATGGCTACACCTTC. Translation: CASSYSRGYYGYTF.

The CDR3 sequence: CASSLSTGGLDTQYF. The CDR3 nucleotides read TGCGCCAGCAGCTTGTCGACAGGGGGATTAGATACGCAGTATTTT. V and J are TRBV5-1 and TRBJ2-3, with 9 bases fitting TRBD1. V lost 1 base and J lost 5; bases outside the gene matches: 5. The CDR3 is made up of 15 amino acids. The germline V gene encodes CDR1 SGHRS and CDR2 YFSETQ.

The chain combines TRBV5-5 with TRBJ2-2; the match to TRBD1 covers 8 bases. Per the germline V gene, CDR1 is SGHKS and CDR2 is YYEKEE (reference sequence). V was clipped by 4 bases and J by 2 bases; unmatched bases: 7. There are 16 residues in the CDR3. The CDR3 DNA sequence: TGTGCCAGCAGCAGGTCCGGGACAGGTAACACCGGGGAGCTGTTTTTT. This translates into CASSRSGTGNTGELFF.

The CDR3 here is CASSLSRRVYSPLHF. In nucleotides, the CDR3 is TGCGCCAGCAGCCTTTCCCGACGGGTTTATTCACCCCTCCACTTT. This chain connects TRBV4-1 to TRBJ1-6, with D unclear. This CDR3 comprises 15 residues. CDR1 is MGHRA and CDR2 is YSYEKL in the germline V gene. V dropped 4 bases and J dropped 8 bases, with 15 bases sitting between them.

V gene TRBV5-1 combines with J gene TRBJ2-6; D perhaps matches TRBD1 (6 bases). This CDR3 comprises 16 residues. Germline CDR1 and CDR2: SGHRS and YFSETQ. V was trimmed by 4 bases and J by 0 bases, leaving 11 bases between them. DNA for the CDR3: TGCGCCAGCAGCGCTGGACAGACCTCTGGGGCCAACGTCCTGACTTTC. Translated: CASSAGQTSGANVLTF.